These T cell receptor beta chains were read from a single sample in a study of cytomegalovirus exposure and HLA in healthy donors. The method was immunoSEQ multiplex PCR; TCRdb's version includes in-frame clones alone and lacks a portion of them. In the table there are over 90,000 clones, about 95% of which are singletons. Sequencing was carried out using PBMCs. The receptors come from a young woman in good health and CMV-seronegative. The CDR3 runs from the conserved cysteine through the conserved F or W. The order of the fields is CDR3 protein, CDR3 DNA, clone size, J gene, D gene, V gene. D genes are given only for firm matches. Rows may omit the clone size; those that give it use once, few, many or a size class.

CDR3aa: CASSLAAGSAAGELFF; CDR3nt: TGTGCCAGCAGCTTAGCTGCGGGATCGGCGGCCGGGGAGCTGTTTTTT; abundance: NA; j_gene: TRBJ2-2; d_gene: NA; v_gene: TRBV7-8
CDR3aa: CAWMSLGSGTAGVGEQYF; CDR3nt: TGTGCCTGGATGTCGTTGGGTAGCGGGACGGCCGGAGTGGGGGAGCAGTACTTC; abundance: NA; j_gene: TRBJ2-7; d_gene: TRBD2; v_gene: TRBV30
CDR3aa: CASMERGWEQYF; CDR3nt: TGTGCCAGCATGGAGAGGGGGTGGGAGCAGTACTTC; abundance: NA; j_gene: TRBJ2-7; d_gene: NA; v_gene: TRBV6-1
CDR3aa: CASSLVGSNTEAFF; CDR3nt: TGTGCCAGCAGTTTAGTGGGCAGCAACACTGAAGCTTTCTTT; abundance: NA; j_gene: TRBJ1-1; d_gene: NA; v_gene: TRBV27
CDR3aa: CASGHFRGDSTNTGELFF; CDR3nt: TGTGCTAGTGGTCACTTCCGGGGGGACTCCACGAACACCGGGGAGCTGTTTTTT; abundance: NA; j_gene: TRBJ2-2; d_gene: TRBD2; v_gene: TRBV12-5
CDR3aa: CASSQDSGRGLYGYTF; CDR3nt: TGCGCCAGCAGCCAAGATAGCGGCAGGGGGCTGTATGGCTACACCTTC; abundance: NA; j_gene: TRBJ1-2; d_gene: TRBD1; v_gene: TRBV4-3
CDR3aa: CASSLAMPAEAFF; CDR3nt: TGTGCCAGCAGCTTGGCCATGCCAGCTGAAGCTTTCTTT; abundance: NA; j_gene: TRBJ1-1; d_gene: NA; v_gene: TRBV5-6
CDR3aa: CASSVEPGFSGNTIYF; CDR3nt: TGTGCCAGCAGCGTAGAGCCAGGGTTCTCTGGAAACACCATATATTTT; abundance: NA; j_gene: TRBJ1-3; d_gene: NA; v_gene: TRBV9
CDR3aa: CASSYSKRQGWYEQYF; CDR3nt: TGTGCCAGCAGTTACTCGAAGCGGCAGGGGTGGTACGAGCAGTACTTC; abundance: NA; j_gene: TRBJ2-7; d_gene: NA; v_gene: TRBV6-5
CDR3aa: CASSYVLSHQPQHF; CDR3nt: TGTGCCAGCAGTTACGTTCTTTCCCATCAGCCCCAGCATTTT; abundance: NA; j_gene: TRBJ1-5; d_gene: NA; v_gene: TRBV6-5
CDR3aa: CASSPTGETQYF; CDR3nt: TGTGCCAGCAGCCCCACGGGAGAGACCCAGTACTTC; abundance: NA; j_gene: TRBJ2-5; d_gene: NA; v_gene: TRBV5-6
CDR3aa: CATSRDRDDSGRQQYF; CDR3nt: TGTGCCACCAGCAGAGATCGCGATGATAGCGGGAGACAGCAGTACTTC; abundance: NA; j_gene: TRBJ2-7; d_gene: TRBD2; v_gene: TRBV15
CDR3aa: CASSLSGGSTEAFF; CDR3nt: TGTGCCAGCAGTCTTAGCGGGGGTAGCACTGAAGCTTTCTTT; abundance: NA; j_gene: TRBJ1-1; d_gene: NA; v_gene: TRBV25-1
CDR3aa: CASSEVADTGELFF; CDR3nt: TGTGCCAGCAGTGAAGTGGCAGACACCGGGGAGCTGTTTTTT; abundance: NA; j_gene: TRBJ2-2; d_gene: NA; v_gene: TRBV6-4
CDR3aa: CASSSVQEGNTEAFF; CDR3nt: TGTGCCAGCTCCTCCGTACAGGAGGGTAACACTGAAGCTTTCTTT; abundance: NA; j_gene: TRBJ1-1; d_gene: NA; v_gene: TRBV18
CDR3aa: CASSPRVQMNTEAFF; CDR3nt: TGTGCCAGCAGCCCCCGGGTCCAGATGAACACTGAAGCTTTCTTT; abundance: NA; j_gene: TRBJ1-1; d_gene: NA; v_gene: TRBV7-9
CDR3aa: CASSEGRVDGNTIYF; CDR3nt: TGCGCCAGCAGTGAAGGCAGGGTGGATGGAAACACCATATATTTT; abundance: NA; j_gene: TRBJ1-3; d_gene: NA; v_gene: TRBV10-2
CDR3aa: CASSEFEGEIYYGYTF; CDR3nt: TGTGCCAGCAGTGAATTCGAGGGGGAAATATACTATGGCTACACCTTC; abundance: NA; j_gene: TRBJ1-2; d_gene: NA; v_gene: TRBV6-1
CDR3aa: CASRRTSVQETQYF; CDR3nt: TGTGCCAGCAGGAGGACTAGCGTCCAAGAGACCCAGTACTTC; abundance: NA; j_gene: TRBJ2-5; d_gene: TRBD2; v_gene: TRBV7-2
CDR3aa: CASSLAITSGKQFF; CDR3nt: TGTGCCAGCAGCTTAGCGATAACTAGCGGGAAGCAGTTCTTC; abundance: NA; j_gene: TRBJ2-1; d_gene: TRBD2; v_gene: TRBV7-2
CDR3aa: CASSVGFNTEAFF; CDR3nt: TGTGCCAGCAGCGTCGGTTTCAACACTGAAGCTTTCTTT; abundance: NA; j_gene: TRBJ1-1; d_gene: NA; v_gene: TRBV9
CDR3aa: CASSKARSRQGLSYEQYF; CDR3nt: TGTGCCAGCAGCAAAGCGAGGAGCAGACAGGGCCTCTCCTACGAGCAGTACTTC; abundance: NA; j_gene: TRBJ2-7; d_gene: NA; v_gene: TRBV21-1
CDR3aa: CASTWTLAGPTGELFF; CDR3nt: TGCGCCAGCACCTGGACCCTAGCGGGACCAACCGGGGAGCTGTTTTTT; abundance: NA; j_gene: TRBJ2-2; d_gene: TRBD2; v_gene: TRBV5-1
CDR3aa: CASSMTSGGANTQYF; CDR3nt: TGTGCCAGCAGCATGACTAGCGGGGGGGCCAATACGCAGTATTTT; abundance: NA; j_gene: TRBJ2-3; d_gene: TRBD2; v_gene: TRBV7-3
CDR3aa: CASRLNRGPGNTIYF; CDR3nt: TGTGCCAGCAGACTTAACAGGGGGCCTGGAAACACCATATATTTT; abundance: once; j_gene: TRBJ1-3; d_gene: TRBD1; v_gene: TRBV27
CDR3aa: CASSQGLAVGQETQYF; CDR3nt: TGCGCCAGCAGCCAAGGCCTAGCAGTGGGTCAAGAGACCCAGTACTTC; abundance: NA; j_gene: TRBJ2-5; d_gene: NA; v_gene: TRBV4-1
CDR3aa: CASSLGGRPYNEQFF; CDR3nt: TGTGCCAGCAGCTTAGGCGGGAGACCCTACAATGAGCAGTTCTTC; abundance: NA; j_gene: TRBJ2-1; d_gene: TRBD2; v_gene: TRBV7-9
CDR3aa: CASSLDRMKTEAFF; CDR3nt: TGTGCCAGCAGCTTAGACAGGATGAAAACTGAAGCTTTCTTT; abundance: NA; j_gene: TRBJ1-1; d_gene: NA; v_gene: TRBV7-9
CDR3aa: CASSSDSRKEAFF; CDR3nt: TGTGCCAGTAGTAGCGACAGCCGTAAAGAAGCTTTCTTT; abundance: NA; j_gene: TRBJ1-1; d_gene: NA; v_gene: TRBV19
CDR3aa: CASSGPESTDTQYF; CDR3nt: TGCGCCAGCAGCGGCCCGGAGAGCACAGATACGCAGTATTTT; abundance: NA; j_gene: TRBJ2-3; d_gene: NA; v_gene: TRBV5-1
CDR3aa: CAREREGDCGYTF; CDR3nt: TGTGCCAGAGAAAGGGAAGGGGACTGTGGCTACACCTTC; abundance: NA; j_gene: TRBJ1-2; d_gene: NA; v_gene: TRBV6-7
CDR3aa: CASSPTGGGTEQFF; CDR3nt: TGTGCCAGCAGCCCCACGGGCGGGGGGACCGAGCAGTTCTTC; abundance: NA; j_gene: TRBJ2-1; d_gene: TRBD2; v_gene: TRBV5-6
CDR3aa: CAWSDNRELFKAFF; CDR3nt: TGTGCCTGGAGTGATAACAGGGAATTGTTCAAAGCTTTCTTT; abundance: NA; j_gene: TRBJ1-1; d_gene: NA; v_gene: TRBV30
CDR3aa: CASSGQTGIYGYTF; CDR3nt: TGTGCCAGCAGTGGGCAGACAGGGATCTATGGCTACACCTTC; abundance: once; j_gene: TRBJ1-2; d_gene: TRBD1; v_gene: TRBV2
CDR3aa: CASTRIGQNTEAFF; CDR3nt: TGTGCCAGCACCCGTATTGGGCAGAACACTGAAGCTTTCTTT; abundance: NA; j_gene: TRBJ1-1; d_gene: NA; v_gene: TRBV9
CDR3aa: CASRRTGAEQYF; CDR3nt: TGTGCCAGCAGACGAACAGGGGCCGAGCAGTACTTC; abundance: NA; j_gene: TRBJ2-7; d_gene: TRBD1; v_gene: TRBV5-6
CDR3aa: CASYLEQGRTEAFF; CDR3nt: TGTGCCAGCTACTTGGAACAAGGGAGGACTGAAGCTTTCTTT; abundance: NA; j_gene: TRBJ1-1; d_gene: NA; v_gene: TRBV2
CDR3aa: CAKGQGAYGYTF; CDR3nt: TGTGCCAAAGGACAGGGGGCGTATGGCTACACCTTC; abundance: NA; j_gene: TRBJ1-2; d_gene: TRBD1; v_gene: TRBV2
CDR3aa: CASSLQGSYEQYF; CDR3nt: TGCGCCAGCAGCTTGCAGGGCTCCTACGAGCAGTACTTC; abundance: once; j_gene: TRBJ2-7; d_gene: NA; v_gene: TRBV5-1
CDR3aa: CASSLLAGAPSKYF; CDR3nt: TGTGCCAGCAGTTTATTAGCGGGGGCCCCGTCGAAGTATTTT; abundance: NA; j_gene: TRBJ2-3; d_gene: TRBD2; v_gene: TRBV27
CDR3aa: CASSSGGEQFF; CDR3nt: TGTGCTAGCAGCTCCGGGGGGGAGCAGTTCTTC; abundance: NA; j_gene: TRBJ2-1; d_gene: TRBD2; v_gene: TRBV7-7
CDR3aa: CASSVGVLASQETQYF; CDR3nt: TGTGCCAGCAGCGTAGGGGTACTAGCAAGCCAAGAGACCCAGTACTTC; abundance: NA; j_gene: TRBJ2-5; d_gene: NA; v_gene: TRBV9
CDR3aa: CASSTGAVAGNTIYF; CDR3nt: TGTGCCAGCAGCACAGGGGCTGTGGCTGGAAACACCATATATTTT; abundance: NA; j_gene: TRBJ1-3; d_gene: TRBD1; v_gene: TRBV25-1
CDR3aa: CALGIVHEGGGEQYF; CDR3nt: TGTGCCCTGGGGATCGTGCACGAAGGTGGAGGGGAGCAGTACTTC; abundance: NA; j_gene: TRBJ2-7; d_gene: NA; v_gene: TRBV10-3
CDR3aa: CASSFVGQGYTF; CDR3nt: TGTGCCAGCAGCTTCGTAGGACAGGGTTACACCTTC; abundance: NA; j_gene: TRBJ1-2; d_gene: TRBD1; v_gene: TRBV5-8
CDR3aa: CATSRQGALAFF; CDR3nt: TGTGCCACCAGCAGACAGGGTGCCTTAGCTTTCTTT; abundance: once; j_gene: TRBJ1-1; d_gene: NA; v_gene: TRBV15
CDR3aa: CASSHPTGGHNEQFF; CDR3nt: TGTGCCAGCAGCCACCCGACAGGGGGGCACAATGAGCAGTTCTTC; abundance: NA; j_gene: TRBJ2-1; d_gene: TRBD1; v_gene: TRBV5-5
CDR3aa: CASSPRGRVYEQYF; CDR3nt: TGTGCCAGCAGTCCTCGCGGGAGGGTTTACGAGCAGTACTTC; abundance: NA; j_gene: TRBJ2-7; d_gene: TRBD2; v_gene: TRBV6-6
CDR3aa: CASSAPGSTDTQYF; CDR3nt: TGTGCCAGCAGTGCCCCCGGGAGCACAGATACGCAGTATTTT; abundance: once; j_gene: TRBJ2-3; d_gene: NA; v_gene: TRBV25-1
CDR3aa: CASSQKTGEGYGYTF; CDR3nt: TGTGCCAGCAGCCAGAAGACAGGGGAAGGCTATGGCTACACCTTC; abundance: NA; j_gene: TRBJ1-2; d_gene: TRBD1; v_gene: TRBV5-5
CDR3aa: CASSYSNRPSTDTQYF; CDR3nt: TGTGCCAGCAGTTATTCGAACAGGCCTAGCACAGATACGCAGTATTTT; abundance: NA; j_gene: TRBJ2-3; d_gene: NA; v_gene: TRBV6-5
CDR3aa: CASSLGTANTEAFF; CDR3nt: TGTGCCAGCAGTCTCGGGACAGCGAACACTGAAGCTTTCTTT; abundance: NA; j_gene: TRBJ1-1; d_gene: TRBD1; v_gene: TRBV6-1
CDR3aa: CASSSFTGEAFF; CDR3nt: TGTGCCAGCAGCTCTTTCACGGGTGAAGCTTTCTTT; abundance: NA; j_gene: TRBJ1-1; d_gene: NA; v_gene: TRBV9
CDR3aa: CASSLGLAEPTDTQYF; CDR3nt: TGTGCCAGCAGCTTAGGCCTAGCGGAGCCCACAGATACGCAGTATTTT; abundance: NA; j_gene: TRBJ2-3; d_gene: TRBD2; v_gene: TRBV11-2